This T cell receptor (beta chain) derives from a study of blood T cell repertoires in COVID-19. This clone occurred a few times. Generated by immunoSEQ multiplex PCR, the TCRdb table keeps only in-frame clones and is missing some. The table records 200,000 or so clones, 70% to 85% of them present only once. CDR3 length: 15 amino acids. Per the germline V gene, CDR1 is SNHLY and CDR2 is FYNNEI. The V gene end was trimmed by 8 bases and the J gene end by 5 bases; junction bases not matched to a gene: 12. The receptor's source is a man between 60 and 75 years old who had recovered from COVID-19. Source material: PBMCs or T cells enriched from blood (not recorded which). The rearrangement uses TRBV2 and TRBJ1-2; 9 bases map to TRBD1. In nucleotides, the CDR3 is TGTGCCAGCTCATTAAGGACAGGGGCTGTATATGGCTACACCTTC. This codes for CASSLRTGAVYGYTF.